The TCR beta chain described here comes from a study of T-cell memory formation after mild COVID-19. This CDR3 is 14 amino acids long. V lost 3 bases and J 2 bases, leaving 10 bases between the germline ends. Germline V gives CDR1 ENHRY, CDR2 SYGVKD. Each CDR3 protein gets one entry after TCRdb re-called the 5' RACE reads with MiXCR. The sample includes approximately 230,000 distinct CDR3 sequences, about a sixth seen only once; the top ten take approximately 3.5%. This receptor was obtained from a man in his late teens or twenties who had mild COVID-19 (a few samples of this study predate the infection). Cell type and time point are not known. Source material: PBMCs or a T cell subset sorted from them (not recorded which). This chain joins TRBV10-3 and TRBJ2-5; the D gene is possibly TRBD2 (6 bases). In DNA form, the CDR3 reads TGTGCCATCAGTGACAGGCTAGCGCAAGAGACCCAGTACTTC. It translates to CAISDRLAQETQYF.